One and the same sample provided the 9 T cell receptor beta chains below, sequenced in a study of regulatory T cells in long-lasting Graves disease. Time point denoted: newly diagnosed GD, antithyroid drugs for less than 3 months. Generation of the TCR library employed RNA extracted from PBMCs. Construction of the TCR beta libraries employed iRepertoire HTBI primers in conjunction with Arm-PCR of CDR3 regions. TCRdb processed the multiplex PCR reads anew with MiXCR; each CDR3 protein has one entry. The sample consists of over 500,000 distinct CDR3 sequences, approximately 16% of them appearing once. The same sample was also studied in work on T cells in Graves' hyperthyroidism and ophthalmopathy.

The starting material was peripheral blood mononuclear cells (PBMCs), obtained at new diagnosis, from a patient treated with antithyroid drugs. The receptors shown here come from a man younger than 35 with Graves disease.

Note on this clonotype: This may arise from a read error, as a much more abundant clone is one base away. This chain joins TRBV6-1 and TRBJ2-5; D is undetermined. Trimming shortened V by 6 bases and J by 5 bases, and 16 bases separated the two germline ends. This CDR3 is 14 amino acids long. Looked up from germline, CDR1 is MNHNS and CDR2 is SASEGT. CDR3 nucleotide sequence: TGTGCCAGCAGCCGGGCCGCAAGTCCCGAGACCCAGTACTTC. Its translation is CASSRAASPETQYF.

This clonotype was counted at least ten times. The V call is TRBV20-1, the J call TRBJ2-7; D may be TRBD1 (7 bases). This CDR3 is 13 amino acids long. Germline V gene sequence: CDR1 DFQATT, CDR2 SNEGSKA (reference sequence). V was shortened by 3 bases and J by 6 bases, with 15 bases between the two germline ends. The CDR3 coding sequence is TGCAGTGCTAGCATCGGAGGGGGCTTCGAGCAGTACTTC. It encodes CSASIGGGFEQYF.

Ten or more counts support this clonotype. Sequence at one end of the junction differs from germline and may be a read error. The chain uses TRBV2 and TRBJ2-1, with a possible D match to TRBD2 (5 bases). This CDR3 has 12 amino acids. Germline lookup yields CDR1 SNHLY and CDR2 FYNNEI. The CDR3 DNA sequence: TGTGCCAGCATCACACGAGGGCTAGAGCTGTTCTTC. This codes for CASITRGLELFF.

The rearrangement uses TRBV6-1 and TRBJ2-4; 8 bases agree with TRBD2. CDR3 length: 14 residues. CDR1 and CDR2 from the germline V gene are MNHNS and SASEGT. V lost 6 bases to trimming and J lost 1 base; unmatched junction nucleotides: 2. CDR3 in amino acids: CASSREGAKNIQYF. CDR3 coding DNA: TGTGCCAGCAGCCGGGAGGGGGCCAAAAACATTCAGTACTTC.

This clonotype showed up just once. This chain joins TRBV14 and TRBJ2-4; a possible D gene is TRBD2 (5 bases). Germline CDR1 and CDR2: SGHDN and FVKESK. The CDR3 loop spans 17 amino acids. V lost 0 bases and J 0 bases, leaving 12 bases between the germline ends. The CDR3 DNA reads TGTGCCAGCAGCCAAGATGAAGAGGGTTCAGCCAAAAACATTCAGTACTTC. Translating it yields CASSQDEEGSAKNIQYF.

This clonotype was found many times. This sequence joins TRBV28 and TRBJ1-1; D may be TRBD1 (5 bases). V lost 2 bases to trimming and J lost 9 bases, with 13 bases between them. The length of the CDR3 is 13 residues. Germline V gives CDR1 MDHEN, CDR2 SYDVKM. The CDR3 nucleotides read TGTGCCAGCAGTTTAGAGGGGAATTGGAAAGCTTTCTTT. It yields the protein CASSLEGNWKAFF.

V is TRBV3-1 and J is TRBJ2-1; 9 bases map to TRBD2. In germline, CDR1 is LGHDT, CDR2 YNNKEL (reference sequence). This CDR3 has 16 residues. The V segment lost 5 bases and the J segment 3 bases; nucleotides outside the gene matches: 8. The CDR3 is CASSSSSGRYYNEQFF. The CDR3 DNA follows: TGTGCCAGCAGCTCCTCAAGCGGGAGGTACTACAATGAGCAGTTCTTC.

This CDR3 is CAISDPAEALTYEQYF. The CDR3 DNA follows: TGTGCCATCAGTGACCCCGCGGAGGCCCTGACCTACGAGCAGTACTTC. The chain couples TRBV10-3 to TRBJ2-7; tentative D call: TRBD2 (5 bases). Trimming left V 3 bases short and J 2 bases short, with 17 bases between. The CDR3 is 16 residues long. Per germline, CDR1 ENHRY and CDR2 SYGVKD.

The rearrangement links TRBV6-5 to TRBJ1-2, with 8 bases fitting TRBD1. There are 12 residues in the CDR3. Germline V lookup: CDR1 MNHEY, CDR2 SVGAGI. With 4 bases clipped from V and 7 bases from J, the junction kept 2 bases outside the gene matches. CDR3 in amino acids: CASSSQGAGYTF. CDR3 DNA sequence: TGTGCCAGCAGTTCCCAGGGGGCTGGCTACACCTTC.